This T cell receptor (beta chain) stems from a study of control samples from healthy donors and cancer patients. This table comes from immunoSEQ multiplex PCR, and its TCRdb copy is limited to in-frame clones, with some not included. The repertoire holds 90,000 or so clones, with roughly nine tenths as singletons. This CDR3 has 16 residues. Germline V gives CDR1 SGDLS, CDR2 YYNGEE. The V gene lost 0 bases and the J gene lost 1 base, with 8 bases spanning the gap. The chain couples TRBV9 to TRBJ2-6; D gene uncertain. This TCR derives from a woman between 45 and 65 years old in good health. The sequenced sample was blood. CDR3: CASSVASRSGANVLTF. The CDR3 bases are TGTGCCAGCAGCGTAGCTTCCAGGTCTGGGGCCAACGTCCTGACTTTC. Complete variable domain (other parts from reference TRBV9 and TRBJ2-6): DSGVTQTPKHLITATGQRVTLRCSPRSGDLSVYWYQQSLDQGLQFLIQYYNGEERAKGNILERFSAQQFPDLHSELNLSSLELGDSALYFCASSVASRSGANVLTFGAGSRLTVL.